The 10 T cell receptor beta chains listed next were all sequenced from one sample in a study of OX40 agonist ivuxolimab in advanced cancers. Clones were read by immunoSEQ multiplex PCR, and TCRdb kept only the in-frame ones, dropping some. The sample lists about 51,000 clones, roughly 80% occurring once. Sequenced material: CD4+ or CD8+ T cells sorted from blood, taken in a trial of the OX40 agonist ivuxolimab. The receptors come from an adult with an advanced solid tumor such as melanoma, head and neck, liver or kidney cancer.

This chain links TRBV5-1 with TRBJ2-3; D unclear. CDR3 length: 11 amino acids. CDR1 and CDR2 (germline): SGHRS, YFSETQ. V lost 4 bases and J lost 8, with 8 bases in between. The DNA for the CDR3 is TGCGCCAGCAGCGATACTGGTACGCAGTATTTT. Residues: CASSDTGTQYF.

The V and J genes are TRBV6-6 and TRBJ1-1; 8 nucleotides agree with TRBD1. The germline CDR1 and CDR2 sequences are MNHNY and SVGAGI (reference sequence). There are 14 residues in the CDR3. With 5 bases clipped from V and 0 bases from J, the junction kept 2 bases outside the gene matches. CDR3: CASSLDRVNTEAFF. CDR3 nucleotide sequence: TGTGCCAGCAGTCTGGACAGGGTGAACACTGAAGCTTTCTTT.

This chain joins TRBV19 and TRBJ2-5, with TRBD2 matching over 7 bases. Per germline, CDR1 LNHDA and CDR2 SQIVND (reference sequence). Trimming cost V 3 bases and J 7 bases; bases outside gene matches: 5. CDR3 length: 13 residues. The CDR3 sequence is CASSITSAGTQYF. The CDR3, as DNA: TGTGCCAGTAGTATTACTAGCGCGGGGACCCAGTACTTC.

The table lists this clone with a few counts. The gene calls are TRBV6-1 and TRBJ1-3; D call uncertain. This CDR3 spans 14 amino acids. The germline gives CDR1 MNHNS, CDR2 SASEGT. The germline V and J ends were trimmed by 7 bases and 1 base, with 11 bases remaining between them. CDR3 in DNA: TGTGCCAGCACTTTGCAACAGTCTGGAAACACCATATATTTT. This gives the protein CASTLQQSGNTIYF.

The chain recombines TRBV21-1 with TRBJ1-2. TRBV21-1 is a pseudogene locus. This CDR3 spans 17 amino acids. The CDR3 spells CASSKEEGGWEDYGYTF. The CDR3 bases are TGTGCCAGCAGCAAAGAGGAAGGAGGGTGGGAGGACTATGGCTACACCTTC.

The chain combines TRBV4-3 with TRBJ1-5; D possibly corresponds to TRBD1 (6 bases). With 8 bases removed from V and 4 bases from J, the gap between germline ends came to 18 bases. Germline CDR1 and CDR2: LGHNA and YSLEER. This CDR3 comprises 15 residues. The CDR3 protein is CASSPGSGVNQPQHF. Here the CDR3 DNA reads TGCGCCAGCTCCCCTGGGTCAGGGGTGAATCAGCCCCAGCATTTT.

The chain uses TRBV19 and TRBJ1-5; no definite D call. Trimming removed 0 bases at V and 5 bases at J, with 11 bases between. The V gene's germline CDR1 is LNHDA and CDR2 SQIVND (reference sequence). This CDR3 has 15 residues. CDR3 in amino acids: CASSIEGRRDQPQHF. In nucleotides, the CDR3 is TGTGCCAGTAGTATAGAAGGCAGGCGGGATCAGCCCCAGCATTTT.

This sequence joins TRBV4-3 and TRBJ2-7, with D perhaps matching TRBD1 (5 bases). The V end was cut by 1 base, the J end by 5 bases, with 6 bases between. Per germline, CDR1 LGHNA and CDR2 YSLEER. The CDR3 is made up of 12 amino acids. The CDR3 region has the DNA TGCGCCAGCAGCCAAGTAGGGGACGAGCAGTACTTC. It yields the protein CASSQVGDEQYF.

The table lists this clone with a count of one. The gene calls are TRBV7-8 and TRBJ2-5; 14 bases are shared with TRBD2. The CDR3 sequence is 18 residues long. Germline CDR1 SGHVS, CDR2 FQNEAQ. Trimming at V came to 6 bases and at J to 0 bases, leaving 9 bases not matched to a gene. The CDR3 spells CASSQGLAGGAYQETQYF. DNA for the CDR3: TGTGCCAGCAGTCAAGGACTAGCGGGGGGAGCTTACCAAGAGACCCAGTACTTC. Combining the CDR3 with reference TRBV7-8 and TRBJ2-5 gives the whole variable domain GAGVSQSPRYKVAKRGQDVALRCDPISGHVSLFWYQQALGQGPEFLTYFQNEAQLDKSGLPSDRFFAERPEGSVSTLKIQRTQQEDSAVYLCASSQGLAGGAYQETQYFGPGTRLLVL.

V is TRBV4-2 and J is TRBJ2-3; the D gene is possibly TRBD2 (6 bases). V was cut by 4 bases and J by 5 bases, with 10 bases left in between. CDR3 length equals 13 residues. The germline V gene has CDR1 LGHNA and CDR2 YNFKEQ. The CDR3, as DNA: TGTGCCAGCAGCCCCCGGGAGAGAGATACGCAGTATTTT. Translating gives CASSPRERDTQYF.